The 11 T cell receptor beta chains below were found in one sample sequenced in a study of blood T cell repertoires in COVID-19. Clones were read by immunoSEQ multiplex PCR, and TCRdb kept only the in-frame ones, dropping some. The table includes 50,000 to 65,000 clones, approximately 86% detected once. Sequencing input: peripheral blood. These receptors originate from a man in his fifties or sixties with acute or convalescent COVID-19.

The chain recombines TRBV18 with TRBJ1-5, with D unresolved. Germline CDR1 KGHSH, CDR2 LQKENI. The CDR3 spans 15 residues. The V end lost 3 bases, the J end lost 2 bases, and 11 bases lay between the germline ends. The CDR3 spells CASSPSSGGNQPQHF. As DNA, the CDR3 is TGTGCCAGCTCACCGAGTTCTGGTGGCAATCAGCCCCAGCATTTT.

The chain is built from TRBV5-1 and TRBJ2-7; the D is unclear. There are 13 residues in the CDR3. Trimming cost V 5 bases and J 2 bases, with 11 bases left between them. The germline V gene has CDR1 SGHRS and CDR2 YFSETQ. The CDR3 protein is CASRLGEAYEQYF. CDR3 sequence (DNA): TGCGCCAGCAGACTCGGAGAAGCCTACGAGCAGTACTTC.

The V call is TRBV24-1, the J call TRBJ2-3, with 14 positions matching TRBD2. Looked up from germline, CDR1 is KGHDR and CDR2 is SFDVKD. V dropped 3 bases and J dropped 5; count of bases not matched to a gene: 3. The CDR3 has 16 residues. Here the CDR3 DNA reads TGTGCCACCAGTGATCCCGGGACTAGCGGGGGAGATACGCAGTATTTT. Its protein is CATSDPGTSGGDTQYF.

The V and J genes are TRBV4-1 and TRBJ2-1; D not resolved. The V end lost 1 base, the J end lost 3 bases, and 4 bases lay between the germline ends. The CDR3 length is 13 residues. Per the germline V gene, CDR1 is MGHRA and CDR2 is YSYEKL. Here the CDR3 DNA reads TGCGCCAGCAGCCAAGCACACTACAATGAGCAGTTCTTC. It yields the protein CASSQAHYNEQFF.

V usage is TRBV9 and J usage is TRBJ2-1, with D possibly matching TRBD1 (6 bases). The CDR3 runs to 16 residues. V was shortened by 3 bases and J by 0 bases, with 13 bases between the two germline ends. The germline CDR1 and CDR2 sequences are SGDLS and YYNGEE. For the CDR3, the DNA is TGTGCCAGCAGCGCCCAGGACAGCAGCTCCTACAATGAGCAGTTCTTC. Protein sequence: CASSAQDSSSYNEQFF.

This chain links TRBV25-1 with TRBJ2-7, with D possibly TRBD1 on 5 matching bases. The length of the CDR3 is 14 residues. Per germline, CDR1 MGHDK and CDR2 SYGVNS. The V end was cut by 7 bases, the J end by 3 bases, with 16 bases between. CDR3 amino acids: CASMGTGFYYEQYF. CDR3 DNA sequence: TGTGCCAGCATGGGAACAGGATTCTACTACGAGCAGTACTTC.

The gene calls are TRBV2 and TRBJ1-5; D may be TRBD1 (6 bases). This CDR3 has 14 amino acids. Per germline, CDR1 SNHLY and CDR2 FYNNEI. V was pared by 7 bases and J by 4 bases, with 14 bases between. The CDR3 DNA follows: TGTGCCAGCACAAAACAGGGTTATAATCAGCCCCAGCATTTT. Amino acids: CASTKQGYNQPQHF. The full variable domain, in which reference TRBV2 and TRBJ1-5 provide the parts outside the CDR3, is EPEVTQTPSHQVTQMGQEVILRCVPISNHLYFYWYRQILGQKVEFLVSFYNNEISEKSEIFDDQFSVERPDGSNFTLKIRSTKLEDSAMYFCASTKQGYNQPQHFGDGTRLSIL.

This chain's CDR3 is CASRKWGGTNEKLFF. In DNA, the CDR3 is TGTGCCAGCAGGAAATGGGGGGGCACTAATGAAAAACTGTTTTTT. V is TRBV11-2 and J is TRBJ1-4; D possibly corresponds to TRBD1 (6 bases). The CDR3 is 15 residues long. Between the trimmed V and J ends, which lost 6 bases and 2 bases, there was a span of 13 bases. Germline CDR1 is SGHAT and CDR2 is FQNNGV.

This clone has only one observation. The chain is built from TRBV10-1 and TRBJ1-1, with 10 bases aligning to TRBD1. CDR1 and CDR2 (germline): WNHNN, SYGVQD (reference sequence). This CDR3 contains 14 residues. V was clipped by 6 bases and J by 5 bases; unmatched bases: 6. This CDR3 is CASSLDRGGTEAFF. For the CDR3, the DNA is TGCGCCAGCAGCCTGGACAGGGGGGGGACTGAAGCTTTCTTT.

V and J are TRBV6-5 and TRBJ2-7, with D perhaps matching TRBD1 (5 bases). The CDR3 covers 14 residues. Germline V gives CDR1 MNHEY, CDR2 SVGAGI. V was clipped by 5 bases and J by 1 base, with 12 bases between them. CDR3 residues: CASSRTGISYEQYF. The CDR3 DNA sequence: TGTGCCAGCAGTAGAACAGGAATATCCTACGAGCAGTACTTC.

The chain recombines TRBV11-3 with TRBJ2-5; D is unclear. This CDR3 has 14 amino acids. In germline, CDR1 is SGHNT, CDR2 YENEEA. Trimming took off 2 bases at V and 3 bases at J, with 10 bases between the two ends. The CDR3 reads CASSLRHPEETQYF. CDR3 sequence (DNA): TGTGCCAGCAGCTTACGCCATCCGGAAGAGACCCAGTACTTC.